This TCR beta chain derives from a study of T-cell memory formation after mild COVID-19. Findings and limits, study-wide: Contracting CD4+ clones sat mainly in CM and EM; CD8+ in EMRA. Among clones peaking at day 37 in the second wave, SARS-CoV-2 specificity remained unconfirmed.

There are a few counts of this clonotype. What it recognizes is unknown. In germline, CDR1 is LNHDA, CDR2 SQIVND (reference sequence). This CDR3 is built from 14 residues. The V gene lost 6 bases and the J gene lost 7 bases, with 15 bases spanning the gap. TCRdb passed the 5' RACE reads through MiXCR, listing each CDR3 protein once. This table has about 300,000 distinct CDR3 sequences, 15% to 20% appearing once. Sample: PBMCs or a T cell subset sorted from them (not recorded which). This sequence originates from a man in his late teens or twenties who had mild COVID-19 (a few samples of this study predate the infection). Cell type and time point are not known. The chain links TRBV19 to TRBJ2-2; tentatively, D is TRBD1 (6 bases). The DNA for the CDR3 is TGTGCCAGTAGGCGTAGGACAGCCATCGGGGAGCTGTTTTTT. Protein: CASRRRTAIGELFF.